The rows below give T cell receptor beta chains drawn from one sample of a study of blood T cell repertoires in COVID-19. Produced via immunoSEQ multiplex PCR; TCRdb's table is partial and in-frame only. This table has roughly 200,000 clones, nearly 90% appearing once. Sequencing input: peripheral blood. The receptors here all came from a woman aged 18-30 years who had recovered from COVID-19. Both conserved end residues are part of each CDR3. Fields, in order: D gene, clone size, J gene, V gene, CDR3 protein, CDR3 DNA. A D gene is named only where the DNA matches it firmly. The size entry is marked missing in some rows and otherwise reads once, few, many or a size class.

>-|-|TRBJ2-1|TRBV4-3
CASSQIGRRDEQFF
TGCGCCAGCAGCCAAATCGGGAGAAGGGATGAGCAGTTCTTC
>-|-|TRBJ2-2|TRBV5-1
CASSLRASENTGELFF
TGCGCCAGCAGCTTAAGGGCTAGCGAGAACACCGGGGAGCTGTTTTTT
>-|-|TRBJ1-2|TRBV14
CASSPGQYGYTF
TGTGCCAGCAGCCCTGGACAGTATGGCTACACCTTC
>TRBD2|few|TRBJ2-2|TRBV11-2
CASSNAGEGTGELFF
TGTGCCAGCAGCAACGCGGGGGAAGGCACCGGGGAGCTGTTTTTT
>-|-|TRBJ1-5|TRBV28
CASSSRQSFNQPQHF
TGTGCCAGCAGTTCAAGACAGAGCTTCAATCAGCCCCAGCATTTT
>-|-|TRBJ2-1|TRBV11-1
CASSLVYGYNEQFF
TGTGCCAGCAGCTTAGTCTACGGCTACAATGAGCAGTTCTTC
>-|-|TRBJ1-1|TRBV5-1
CASSSSVNTEAFF
TGCGCCAGCAGCTCGAGCGTGAACACTGAAGCTTTCTTT
>TRBD2|-|TRBJ2-7|TRBV5-1
CASSLGVGLAVYEQYF
TGCGCCAGCAGCTTGGGTGTGGGACTAGCAGTGTACGAGCAGTACTTC
>TRBD2|-|TRBJ2-7|TRBV3-1/TRBV3-2
CASSRHPSLAGNYEQYF
TGTGCCAGCAGCCGCCACCCAAGCCTAGCGGGCAACTACGAGCAGTACTTC
>-|-|TRBJ2-2|TRBV7-3
CASSSVSRAGELFF
TGTGCCAGCAGCTCCGTCTCTAGAGCCGGGGAGCTGTTTTTT
>TRBD1|-|TRBJ1-5|TRBV7-9
CASSRGTGSQPQHF
TGTGCCAGCAGCCGTGGGACAGGGAGCCAGCCCCAGCATTTT
>-|-|TRBJ2-7|TRBV7-2
CASSLGDFYEQYF
TGTGCCAGCAGCTTGGGGGACTTCTACGAGCAGTACTTC
>TRBD2|-|TRBJ2-1|TRBV11-2
CASSLDPGTSLYNEQFF
TGTGCCAGCAGCTTAGATCCAGGGACTAGCCTTTACAATGAGCAGTTCTTC
>-|-|TRBJ2-3|TRBV6-2/TRBV6-3
CASSYGLISTDTQYF
TGTGCCAGCAGTTATGGCTTGATAAGCACAGATACGCAGTATTTT
>TRBD1|-|TRBJ1-6|TRBV6-5
CASSYSDRGASPLHF
TGTGCCAGCAGTTACTCAGACAGGGGTGCTTCACCCCTCCACTTT
>TRBD2|once|TRBJ2-1|TRBV28
CASSLISSGRTFF
TGTGCCAGCAGTTTGATCTCTAGCGGGAGGACGTTCTTC
>-|-|TRBJ1-1|TRBV4-3
CASSQGGWMNTEAFF
TGCGCCAGCAGCCAAGGCGGATGGATGAACACTGAAGCTTTCTTT
>-|-|TRBJ2-7|TRBV27
CATSSGTLLYEQYF
TGTGCCACTTCATCCGGGACACTTTTGTACGAGCAGTACTTC
>-|-|TRBJ1-4|TRBV28
CASSKGRPNEKLFF
TGTGCCAGCTCGAAAGGGAGACCCAATGAAAAACTGTTTTTT
>TRBD1|few|TRBJ2-3|TRBV9
CASSTKAGTGVSTDTQYF
TGTGCCAGCAGCACAAAAGCTGGGACAGGGGTTAGCACAGATACGCAGTATTTT
>-|once|TRBJ1-1|TRBV5-6
CASSLIGASTEAFF
TGTGCCAGCAGCTTGATTGGGGCAAGCACTGAAGCTTTCTTT
>-|-|TRBJ2-7|TRBV5-3
CARSPWGTQYF
TGTGCCAGAAGCCCCTGGGGGACACAGTACTTC
>-|-|TRBJ2-3|TRBV30
CAWSVGGSTDTQYF
TGTGCCTGGAGCGTAGGGGGTAGCACAGATACGCAGTATTTT
>TRBD2|-|TRBJ2-7|TRBV6-2/TRBV6-3
CASSSSGSYEQYF
TGTGCCAGCAGCAGTAGCGGGAGCTACGAGCAGTACTTC
>-|-|TRBJ2-5|TRBV7-3
CASSFQGFGETQYF
TGTGCCAGCAGCTTTCAGGGGTTCGGGGAGACCCAGTACTTC
>-|-|TRBJ1-2|TRBV3-1/TRBV3-2
CARSQWGGENYGYTF
TGTGCCCGCAGCCAATGGGGGGGGGAAAACTATGGCTACACCTTC
>-|-|TRBJ1-1|TRBV4-3
CASSQDPMGGTEAFF
TGCGCCAGCAGCCAAGATCCTATGGGGGGCACTGAAGCTTTCTTT
>-|-|TRBJ1-2|TRBV6-5
CASSYAGGGGYTF
TGTGCCAGCAGTTACGCCGGCGGGGGTGGCTACACCTTC